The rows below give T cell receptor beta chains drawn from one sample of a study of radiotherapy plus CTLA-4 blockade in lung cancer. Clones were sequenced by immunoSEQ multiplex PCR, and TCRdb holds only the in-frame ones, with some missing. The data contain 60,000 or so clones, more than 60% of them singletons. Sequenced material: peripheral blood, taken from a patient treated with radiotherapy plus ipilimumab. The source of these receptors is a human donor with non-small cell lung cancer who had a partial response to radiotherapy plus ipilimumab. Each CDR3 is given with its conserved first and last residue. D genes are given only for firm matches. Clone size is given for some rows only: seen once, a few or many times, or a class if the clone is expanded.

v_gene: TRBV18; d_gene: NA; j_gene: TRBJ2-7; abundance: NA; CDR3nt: TGTGCCAGCTCCCAACAGGGTTCCGAGCAGTACTTC; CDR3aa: CASSQQGSEQYF
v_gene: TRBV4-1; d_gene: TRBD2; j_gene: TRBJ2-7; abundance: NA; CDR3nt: TGCGCCAGCAGCCAAGGGGTCAGCGGGGTGTCCTACGAGCAGTACTTC; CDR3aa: CASSQGVSGVSYEQYF
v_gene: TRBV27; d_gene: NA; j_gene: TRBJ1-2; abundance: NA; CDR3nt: TGTGCCAGCAGTAAGGACAGCTATGGCTACACCTTC; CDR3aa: CASSKDSYGYTF
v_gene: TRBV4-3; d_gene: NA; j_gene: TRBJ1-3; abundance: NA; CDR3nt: TGCGCCAGCAGCCAAGGAGACAGAGACTCTGGAAACACCATATATTTT; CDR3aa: CASSQGDRDSGNTIYF
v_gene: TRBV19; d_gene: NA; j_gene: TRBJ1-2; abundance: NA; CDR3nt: TGTGCCAGTAGTATATCGGTAGTAAACTATGGCTACACCTTC; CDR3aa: CASSISVVNYGYTF
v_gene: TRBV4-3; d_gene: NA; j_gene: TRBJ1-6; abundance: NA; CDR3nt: TGCGCCAGCAGCCAAGATAGGTTGGTAGCAAATTCACCCCTCCACTTT; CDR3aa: CASSQDRLVANSPLHF
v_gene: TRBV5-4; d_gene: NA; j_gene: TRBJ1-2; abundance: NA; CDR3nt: TGTGCCAGCAGCCCCAGTCAGAATAACTATGGCTACACCTTC; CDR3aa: CASSPSQNNYGYTF
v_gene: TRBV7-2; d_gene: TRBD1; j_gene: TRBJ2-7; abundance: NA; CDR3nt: TGTGCCAGCAGCTTACGGGGAGGACAGGGGGCGGCCTACGAGCAGTACTTC; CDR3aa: CASSLRGGQGAAYEQYF
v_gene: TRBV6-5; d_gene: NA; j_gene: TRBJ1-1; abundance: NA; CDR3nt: TGTGCCAGCAGTTACTCCTGGGGAGGGTACACTGAAGCTTTCTTT; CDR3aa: CASSYSWGGYTEAFF
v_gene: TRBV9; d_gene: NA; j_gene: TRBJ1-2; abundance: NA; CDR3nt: TGTGCCAGCAGCGTAGAGGGGTTTGGCTACACCTTC; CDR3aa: CASSVEGFGYTF
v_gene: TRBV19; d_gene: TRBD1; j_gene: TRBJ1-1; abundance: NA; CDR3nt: TGTGCCAGTATTAAGGGACAGTACATGAACACTGAAGCTTTCTTT; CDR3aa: CASIKGQYMNTEAFF
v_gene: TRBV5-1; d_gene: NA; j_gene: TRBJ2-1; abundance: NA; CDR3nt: TGCGCCAGCAGCCTTGACAGTACCTACAATGAGCAGTTCTTC; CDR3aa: CASSLDSTYNEQFF
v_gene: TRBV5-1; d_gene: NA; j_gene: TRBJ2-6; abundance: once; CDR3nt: TGCGCCAGCAGCTTACGGGGAAGTTCTGGGGCCAACGTCCTGACTTTC; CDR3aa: CASSLRGSSGANVLTF